This TCR beta chain derives from a study of T cells in Graves' hyperthyroidism and ophthalmopathy. Trimming took off 5 bases at V and 10 bases at J, with 21 bases between the two ends. This CDR3 is 15 amino acids long. The V gene's germline CDR1 is SGHTA and CDR2 FQGNSA. The CDR3 regions of TCR beta were amplified from RNA transcripts. The TCR CDR3 was amplified in a first-round RT-PCR using the HTBI primer set. MiXCR, run by TCRdb on the multiplex PCR reads, gives a single entry per CDR3 protein. The sample consists of around 450,000 distinct CDR3 sequences, approximately 15% of them appearing once. In its sample, this clonotype was seen many times.

The chain employs TRBV7-2 and TRBJ2-1; weak D call: TRBD2 (6 bases). This TCR derives from a woman aged 18-29 years with Graves' hyperthyroidism. Material for sequencing was blood. The CDR3 is CASSPWGEKGDEQFF. CDR3 DNA: TGTGCCAGCAGCCCGTGGGGGGAGAAAGGGGACGAGCAGTTCTTC. Looking up the rest from reference TRBV7-2 and TRBJ2-1 gives the full variable domain: GAGVSQSPSNKVTEKGKDVELRCDPISGHTALYWYRQSLGQGLEFLIYFQGNSAPDKSGLPSDRFSAERTGGSVSTLTIQRTQQEDSAVYLCASSPWGEKGDEQFFGPGTRLTVL.